A selection of T cell receptor beta chains follows, all from one sample in a study of blood T cells in healthy people across ages. MiXCR, run by TCRdb on the 5' RACE reads, gives a single entry per CDR3 protein. The sample has under 950,000 distinct CDR3 sequences; about a fifth are singletons. The material sequenced was blood. Source of these receptors: a man in his 70s in good health. CDR3s include the opening cysteine and the closing phenylalanine or tryptophan. Fields, in order: clone size, V gene, D gene, J gene, CDR3 DNA, CDR3 protein. A D gene is named only where the DNA matches it firmly. The size of a clone is reported for some rows only, either as once, few or many, or as a class for expanded clones.

size: few
V: TRBV3-1
D: TRBD1
J: TRBJ1-6
DNA: TGTGCCAGCAGCCTCGACAGGGCAGGCTCACCCCTCCACTTT
CDR3: CASSLDRAGSPLHF

size: .
V: TRBV19
D: .
J: TRBJ2-1
DNA: TGTGCCAGTAGTAGTCCCGGGGGTTCCGTAAATGAGCAGTTCTTC
CDR3: CASSSPGGSVNEQFF

size: .
V: TRBV14
D: .
J: TRBJ1-2
DNA: TGTGCCAGCAGCCAAGAACGGATTCTTTATGGCTACACCTTC
CDR3: CASSQERILYGYTF

size: few
V: TRBV25-1
D: .
J: TRBJ2-3
DNA: TGTGCCAGCAGTGAGAGTGGCAGGGTGATTGATACGCAGTATTTT
CDR3: CASSESGRVIDTQYF

size: few
V: TRBV3-1
D: .
J: TRBJ1-1
DNA: TGTGCCAGCAGCCAAGATCTATCTGAAGCTTTCTTT
CDR3: CASSQDLSEAFF

size: .
V: TRBV29-1
D: TRBD1
J: TRBJ1-4
DNA: TGCAGCGTCGGGACAGGTACCGGTGAAAAACTGTTTTTT
CDR3: CSVGTGTGEKLFF

size: few
V: TRBV11-1
D: .
J: TRBJ2-4
DNA: TGTGCCAGCAGCGTGGGCCGAGTCGCCAAAAACATTCAGTACTTC
CDR3: CASSVGRVAKNIQYF

size: few
V: TRBV12-3/TRBV12-4
D: .
J: TRBJ2-5
DNA: TGTGCCAGCAGGCCGGGACGCCAAGAGACCCAGTACTTC
CDR3: CASRPGRQETQYF

size: .
V: TRBV10-3
D: .
J: TRBJ1-4
DNA: TGTGCCATCAGTGATAGGGGGACTAATGAAAAACTGTTTTTT
CDR3: CAISDRGTNEKLFF

size: .
V: TRBV9
D: .
J: TRBJ1-5
DNA: TGTGCCAGCAGCGTAGGCGGAGACAATCAGCCCCAGCATTTT
CDR3: CASSVGGDNQPQHF

size: .
V: TRBV18
D: TRBD1
J: TRBJ2-5
DNA: TGTGCCAGCTCAGCGCCGACAGGGACACAAGAGACCCAGTACTTC
CDR3: CASSAPTGTQETQYF

size: .
V: TRBV7-2
D: .
J: TRBJ2-2
DNA: TGTGCCAGCGCTATATACAGGAACACCGGGGAGCTGTTTTTT
CDR3: CASAIYRNTGELFF

size: few
V: TRBV6-1
D: .
J: TRBJ2-3
DNA: TGCGCCAGCAGTGAAGTGGGACGGGAGACAGATACGCAGTATTTT
CDR3: CASSEVGRETDTQYF

size: .
V: TRBV12-3/TRBV12-4
D: .
J: TRBJ2-7
DNA: TGTGCCAGCAGTTTTCGGCAGGGGGGGGACGAGCAGTACTTC
CDR3: CASSFRQGGDEQYF

size: .
V: TRBV20-1
D: .
J: TRBJ2-7
DNA: TGCAGTGCTAGAGATCCTCGGGACGGGTACGAGCAGTACTTC
CDR3: CSARDPRDGYEQYF

size: .
V: TRBV12-3/TRBV12-4
D: .
J: TRBJ2-5
DNA: TGTGCCACCCAGAGGGCCGAGACCCAGTACTTC
CDR3: CATQRAETQYF

size: .
V: TRBV12-3/TRBV12-4
D: TRBD2
J: TRBJ2-3
DNA: TGTGCCAGCAGCCCACGGGGGGGTCGCGATACGCAGTATTTT
CDR3: CASSPRGGRDTQYF

size: .
V: TRBV28
D: .
J: TRBJ2-5
DNA: TGTGCCAGCCGAGGGGGGGGCTCCCAAGAGACCCAGTACTTC
CDR3: CASRGGGSQETQYF

size: medium-sized
V: TRBV5-1
D: .
J: TRBJ1-2
DNA: TGCGCCAGCAGCTGGCCGGACAGCTATGGCTACACCTTC
CDR3: CASSWPDSYGYTF

size: .
V: TRBV20-1
D: TRBD2
J: TRBJ2-5
DNA: TGCAGTGCTAGGACTAGCGGGAGGGAGTTCTTC
CDR3: CSARTSGREFF

size: many
V: TRBV29-1
D: .
J: TRBJ1-1
DNA: TGCAGCGTTGGTTCAGGGAACACTGAAGCTTTCTTT
CDR3: CSVGSGNTEAFF

size: few
V: TRBV20-1
D: TRBD2
J: TRBJ2-1
DNA: TGCAGTGCTAGTGGACTAGCGGGATTTTACAATGAGCAGTTCTTC
CDR3: CSASGLAGFYNEQFF

size: few
V: TRBV6-2/TRBV6-3
D: TRBD2
J: TRBJ2-1
DNA: TGTGCCAGCAGACTCGGACTAGCGGGCTACAATGAGCAGTTCTTC
CDR3: CASRLGLAGYNEQFF

size: .
V: TRBV12-3/TRBV12-4
D: TRBD2
J: TRBJ2-5
DNA: TGTGCCAGCAGAGGTAGCGGGGGCTTTCAAGAGACCCAGTACTTC
CDR3: CASRGSGGFQETQYF

size: .
V: TRBV12-3/TRBV12-4
D: .
J: TRBJ2-1
DNA: TGTGCCAGCAGTTTCCTACAGGCCCTTAGCTCCTACAATGAGCAGTTCTTC
CDR3: CASSFLQALSSYNEQFF

size: once
V: TRBV20-1
D: .
J: TRBJ2-7
DNA: TGCAGTGCTAGGCCAGGGGATTACGAGCAGTACTTC
CDR3: CSARPGDYEQYF

size: .
V: TRBV2
D: .
J: TRBJ1-4
DNA: TGTGCCAGCGTCCCCCAGACAACACGAGGGGAAAAACTGTTTTTT
CDR3: CASVPQTTRGEKLFF

size: .
V: TRBV29-1
D: .
J: TRBJ2-3
DNA: TGCAGCGTTGAAAGAGGGGTGGACACAGTCCTATATTTT
CDR3: CSVERGVDTVLYF

size: .
V: TRBV12-3/TRBV12-4
D: .
J: TRBJ2-5
DNA: TGTGCCAGCAGCCCAAGCGAGATCGGGACCCCCTTCTTC
CDR3: CASSPSEIGTPFF

size: .
V: TRBV7-9
D: .
J: TRBJ2-2
DNA: TGTGCCAGCAGCTTCTACAGCACCGGGGAGCTGTTTTTT
CDR3: CASSFYSTGELFF

size: .
V: TRBV5-7
D: TRBD1
J: TRBJ1-6
DNA: TGTGCCAGCAGCTTGGCCGAAGGCAGGGGGATCTCCTATAATTCACCCCTCCACTTT
CDR3: CASSLAEGRGISYNSPLHF

size: few
V: TRBV7-9
D: .
J: TRBJ2-7
DNA: TGTGCCAGCAGCTTTTATGGGGCTGGCGAGCAGTACTTC
CDR3: CASSFYGAGEQYF